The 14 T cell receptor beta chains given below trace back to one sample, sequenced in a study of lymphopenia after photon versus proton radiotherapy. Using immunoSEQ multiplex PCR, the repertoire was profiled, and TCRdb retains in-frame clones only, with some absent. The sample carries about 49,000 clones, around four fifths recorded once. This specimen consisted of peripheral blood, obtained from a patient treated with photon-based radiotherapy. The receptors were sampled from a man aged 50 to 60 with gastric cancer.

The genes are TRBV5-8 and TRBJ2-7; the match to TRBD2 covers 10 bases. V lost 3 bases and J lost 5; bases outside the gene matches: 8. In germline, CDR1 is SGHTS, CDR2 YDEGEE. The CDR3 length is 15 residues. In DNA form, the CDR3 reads TGTGCCAGCAGCTCAAGCGGGAGGGCCCTAGACGAGCAGTACTTC. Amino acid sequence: CASSSSGRALDEQYF.

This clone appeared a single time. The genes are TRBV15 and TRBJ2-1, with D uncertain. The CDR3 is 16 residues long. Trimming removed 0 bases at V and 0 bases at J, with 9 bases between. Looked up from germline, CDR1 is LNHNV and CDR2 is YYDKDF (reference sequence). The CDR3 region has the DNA TGTGCCACCAGCAGAGATATCGATCTCTCCTACAATGAGCAGTTCTTC. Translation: CATSRDIDLSYNEQFF.

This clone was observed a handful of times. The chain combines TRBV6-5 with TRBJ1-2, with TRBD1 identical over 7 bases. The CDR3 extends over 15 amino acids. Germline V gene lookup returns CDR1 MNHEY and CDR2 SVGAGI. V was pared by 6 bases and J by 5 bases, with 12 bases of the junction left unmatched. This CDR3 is CASRRGRQDLYGYTF. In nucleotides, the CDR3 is TGTGCCAGCAGAAGGGGGCGCCAGGACCTTTATGGCTACACCTTC.

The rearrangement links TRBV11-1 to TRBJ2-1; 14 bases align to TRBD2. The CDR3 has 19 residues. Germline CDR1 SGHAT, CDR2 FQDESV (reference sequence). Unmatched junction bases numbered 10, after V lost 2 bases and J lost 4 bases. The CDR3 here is CASSLSVRTSGRLYNEQFF. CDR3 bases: TGTGCCAGCAGCTTAAGCGTTAGGACTAGCGGGAGGCTTTACAATGAGCAGTTCTTC. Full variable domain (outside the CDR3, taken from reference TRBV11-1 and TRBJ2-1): EAEVAQSPRYKITEKSQAVAFWCDPISGHATLYWYRQILGQGPELLVQFQDESVVDDSQLPKDRFSAERLKGVDSTLKIQPAELGDSAMYLCASSLSVRTSGRLYNEQFFGPGTRLTVL.

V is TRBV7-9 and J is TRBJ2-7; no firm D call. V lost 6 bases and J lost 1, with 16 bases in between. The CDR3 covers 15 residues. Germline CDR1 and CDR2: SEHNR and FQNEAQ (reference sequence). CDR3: CASRPGQVGSYEQYF. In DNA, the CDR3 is TGTGCCAGCAGACCCGGCCAGGTGGGATCCTACGAGCAGTACTTC.

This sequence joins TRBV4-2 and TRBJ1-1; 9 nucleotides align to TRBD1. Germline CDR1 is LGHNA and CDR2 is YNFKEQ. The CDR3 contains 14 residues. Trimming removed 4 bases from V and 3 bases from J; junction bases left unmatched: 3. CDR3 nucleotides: TGTGCCAGCAGCCCAGACAGGGGGGACACTGAAGCTTTCTTT. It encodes CASSPDRGDTEAFF.

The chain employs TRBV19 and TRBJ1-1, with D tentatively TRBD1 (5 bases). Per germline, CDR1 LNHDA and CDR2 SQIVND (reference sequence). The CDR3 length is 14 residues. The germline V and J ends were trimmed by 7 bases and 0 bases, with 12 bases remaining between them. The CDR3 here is CASTIWGVNTEAFF. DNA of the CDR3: TGTGCCAGTACCATTTGGGGGGTGAACACTGAAGCTTTCTTT.

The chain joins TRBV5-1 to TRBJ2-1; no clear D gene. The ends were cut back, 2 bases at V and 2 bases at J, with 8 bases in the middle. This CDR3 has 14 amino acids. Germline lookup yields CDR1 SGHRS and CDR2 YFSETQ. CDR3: CASSFGLAYNEQFF. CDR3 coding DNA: TGCGCCAGCAGCTTCGGCCTCGCCTACAATGAGCAGTTCTTC.

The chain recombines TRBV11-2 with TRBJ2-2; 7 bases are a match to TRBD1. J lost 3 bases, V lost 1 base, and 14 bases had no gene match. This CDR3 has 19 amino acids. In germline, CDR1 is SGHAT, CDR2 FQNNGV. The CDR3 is CASSLGTGFGTDYTGELFF. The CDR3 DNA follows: TGTGCCAGCAGCTTAGGAACGGGTTTCGGGACAGACTACACCGGGGAGCTGTTTTTT. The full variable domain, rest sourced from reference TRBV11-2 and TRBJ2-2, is EAGVAQSPRYKIIEKRQSVAFWCNPISGHATLYWYQQILGQGPKLLIQFQNNGVVDDSQLPKDRFSAERLKGVDSTLKIQPAKLEDSAVYLCASSLGTGFGTDYTGELFFGEGSRLTVL.

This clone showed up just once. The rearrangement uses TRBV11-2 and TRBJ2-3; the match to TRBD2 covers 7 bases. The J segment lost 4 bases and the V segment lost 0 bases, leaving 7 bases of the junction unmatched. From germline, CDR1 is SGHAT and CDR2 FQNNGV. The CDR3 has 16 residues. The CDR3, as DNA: TGTGCCAGCAGCTTAGAAGGTCGGGCGGGGGCAGATACGCAGTATTTT. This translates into CASSLEGRAGADTQYF. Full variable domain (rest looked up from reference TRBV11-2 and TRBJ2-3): EAGVAQSPRYKIIEKRQSVAFWCNPISGHATLYWYQQILGQGPKLLIQFQNNGVVDDSQLPKDRFSAERLKGVDSTLKIQPAKLEDSAVYLCASSLEGRAGADTQYFGPGTRLTVL.

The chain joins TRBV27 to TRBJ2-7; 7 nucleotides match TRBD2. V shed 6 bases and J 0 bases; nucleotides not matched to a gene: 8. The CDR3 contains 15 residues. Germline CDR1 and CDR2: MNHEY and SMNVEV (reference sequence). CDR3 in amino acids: CASSPLAADSYEQYF. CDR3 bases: TGTGCCAGCAGCCCTCTAGCGGCTGACTCCTACGAGCAGTACTTC.

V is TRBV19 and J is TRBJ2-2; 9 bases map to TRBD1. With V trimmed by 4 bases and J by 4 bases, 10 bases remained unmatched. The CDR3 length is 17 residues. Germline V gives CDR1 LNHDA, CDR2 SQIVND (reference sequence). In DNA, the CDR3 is TGTGCCAGTAGTAGCCCTACAGGGGGCCCGGGCACCGGGGAGCTGTTTTTT. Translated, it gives CASSSPTGGPGTGELFF.

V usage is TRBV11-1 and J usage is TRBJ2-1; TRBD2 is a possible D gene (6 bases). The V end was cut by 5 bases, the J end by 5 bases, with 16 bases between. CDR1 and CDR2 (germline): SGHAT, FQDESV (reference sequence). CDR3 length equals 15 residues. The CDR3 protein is CASSMTSGEHNEQFF. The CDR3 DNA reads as TGTGCCAGCAGCATGACTAGTGGGGAGCACAATGAGCAGTTCTTC.

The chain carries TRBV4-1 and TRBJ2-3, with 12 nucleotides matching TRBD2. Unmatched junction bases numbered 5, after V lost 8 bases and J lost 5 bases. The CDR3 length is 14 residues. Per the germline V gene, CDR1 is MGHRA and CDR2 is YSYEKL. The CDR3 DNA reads TGCGCCAGCTGCCGACTAGCGGGAGAAGATACGCAGTATTTT. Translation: CASCRLAGEDTQYF.